The next 30 T cell receptor beta chains were all read from a single sample in a study of T-cell memory formation after mild COVID-19. TCRdb used MiXCR to reprocess the 5' RACE reads, holding one entry per CDR3 protein. Seen here are about 430,000 distinct CDR3 sequences, about a sixth observed once, and the top ten hold under 25%. Sequences were obtained from PBMCs or a T cell subset sorted from them (not recorded which). The origin of the receptors is a man younger than 35 who had mild COVID-19 (a few samples of this study predate the infection). Cell type and time point are not known.

This clonotype was found a few times. This chain links TRBV20-1 with TRBJ2-5; tentative D call: TRBD1 (5 bases). Trimming removed 6 bases from V and 1 base from J, with 12 bases in between. Germline V gives CDR1 DFQATT, CDR2 SNEGSKA (reference sequence). The CDR3 consists of 13 residues. The CDR3 DNA sequence: TGCAGTGCGGTTGGACAAACCCAAGAGACCCAGTACTTC. Protein: CSAVGQTQETQYF.

This clonotype appeared a few times. The chain recombines TRBV7-2 with TRBJ2-1; D might be TRBD2 (7 bases). CDR1 and CDR2 (germline): SGHTA, FQGNSA. The CDR3 sequence is 16 residues long. Trimming stripped 7 bases from V and 5 bases from J, with 21 bases between. This CDR3 is CASIMPWAGANNEQFF. The DNA of the CDR3 is TGTGCCAGCATCATGCCCTGGGCGGGGGCCAACAATGAGCAGTTCTTC.

The chain employs TRBV19 and TRBJ1-2, with 9 bases identical to TRBD1. The ends lost 7 bases at V and 3 bases at J; junction bases unmatched: 12. CDR1 and CDR2 (germline): LNHDA, SQIVND (reference sequence). The CDR3 runs 16 residues. The CDR3, as DNA: TGTGCCAGTACTGGACTGTGGGACAGGGCGGACTATGGCTACACCTTC. The encoded protein is CASTGLWDRADYGYTF.

In its sample, this clonotype was seen a few times. The junction differs from germline at one of its ends, possibly a read error. The rearrangement links TRBV27 to TRBJ2-4; tentatively, D is TRBD1 (5 bases). CDR1 is MNHEY, CDR2 SMNVEV, per germline (reference sequence). The CDR3 runs 13 residues. In nucleotides, the CDR3 is TGTGCCAGCAGTGTATCATTAACAGGTTTCCAGTACTTC. Translation gives CASSVSLTGFQYF.

The gene calls are TRBV7-9 and TRBJ1-2; D remains ambiguous. Trimming took off 4 bases at V and 5 bases at J, with 8 bases between the two ends. The CDR3 has 12 residues. CDR1 and CDR2 from the germline V gene are SEHNR and FQNEAQ (reference sequence). CDR3 sequence (DNA): TGTGCCAGCAGCTCTCGCGAATATGGCTACACCTTC. Protein sequence: CASSSREYGYTF. Drawing the rest from reference TRBV7-9 and TRBJ1-2, the complete variable domain is DTGVSQNPRHKITKRGQNVTFRCDPISEHNRLYWYRQTLGQGPEFLTYFQNEAQLEKSRLLSDRFSAERPKGSFSTLEIQRTEQGDSAMYLCASSSREYGYTFGSGTRLTVV.

The table lists this clonotype with a few counts. This chain links TRBV6-5 with TRBJ1-5, with TRBD1 as a possible D gene (6 bases). The V end lost 6 bases, the J end lost 3 bases, and 12 bases lay between the germline ends. The germline V gene encodes CDR1 MNHEY and CDR2 SVGAGI. The CDR3 consists of 14 residues. DNA for the CDR3: TGTGCCAGCAGAGCTGGACAGATCAATCAGCCCCAGCATTTT. Residues: CASRAGQINQPQHF.

This clonotype was found many times. V gene TRBV7-6 combines with J gene TRBJ2-3, with 10 positions matching TRBD2. Germline V gene data show CDR1 as SGHVS and CDR2 as FNYEAQ. V dropped 5 bases and J dropped 5; count of bases not matched to a gene: 16. The CDR3 runs to 18 residues. The CDR3 DNA follows: TGTGCCAGCAGCCACCAAGCGGGGGGGTACTCCTCAGGAGATACGCAGTATTTT. This translates into CASSHQAGGYSSGDTQYF.

In its sample, this clonotype was seen many times. The chain couples TRBV29-1 to TRBJ2-7; 7 nucleotides align to TRBD1. V shed 3 bases, J shed 2 bases, and the junction held 10 bases outside the gene matches. The CDR3 is 15 residues long. Germline V CDR1 and CDR2: SQVTM, ANQGSEA. CDR3 nucleotide sequence: TGCAGCGTTGAGGTGGCAGGGACAGCCCCCTACGAGCAGTACGTC. As protein: CSVEVAGTAPYEQYV.

This clonotype was observed a handful of times. The chain employs TRBV5-4 and TRBJ1-1, with TRBD1 matching over 8 bases. The CDR3 totals 16 residues. The trim removed 4 bases at V and 2 bases at J, leaving 10 bases unmatched. Germline CDR1 is SGHNT and CDR2 is YYREEE (reference sequence). CDR3 bases: TGTGCCAGCAGCAAGAATCCCGGGACAGGCAACACTGAAGCTTTCTTT. Protein: CASSKNPGTGNTEAFF.

This chain connects TRBV6-2 or TRBV6-3 to TRBJ2-3; D not certain. This CDR3 has 15 amino acids. V lost 4 bases and J lost 3, with 14 bases in between. Germline V gene data show CDR1 as MNHEY and CDR2 as SVGEGT. The CDR3 DNA is TGTGCCAGCAGTTCCCCACCCTGGCGGACAGATACGCAGTATTTT. Its protein product is CASSSPPWRTDTQYF.

The table lists this clonotype with many counts. The chain joins TRBV7-2 to TRBJ2-2; D is undetermined. This CDR3 is built from 14 residues. Germline CDR1 and CDR2: SGHTA and FQGNSA. V was pared by 3 bases and J by 5 bases, with 10 bases between. CDR3 in DNA: TGTGCCAGCAGCTTGCACTCTGGGACCGGGGAGCTGTTTTTT. Translating gives CASSLHSGTGELFF.

The chain is built from TRBV7-2 and TRBJ2-5; D may be TRBD1 or TRBD2 (6 bases each). V gave up 2 bases and J gave up 5 bases, with 18 bases separating them. Germline CDR1 is SGHTA and CDR2 is FQGNSA. The CDR3 extends over 16 amino acids. In DNA, the CDR3 is TGTGCCAGCAGCTTATTAAATGGGGGGCCAGCCGAGACCCAGTACTTC. This translates into CASSLLNGGPAETQYF.

The V and J genes are TRBV18 and TRBJ2-7, with 13 nucleotides matching TRBD2. The CDR3 runs 14 residues. CDR1 KGHSH and CDR2 LQKENI come from the germline V gene. V lost 3 bases and J lost 7; bases outside the gene matches: 3. Here the CDR3 reads CASSPGTSGDEQYF. DNA of the CDR3: TGTGCCAGCTCACCCGGGACTAGCGGGGATGAGCAGTACTTC.

This clonotype was counted between two and nine times. The chain employs TRBV7-2 and TRBJ2-3, with 7 nucleotides matching TRBD2. CDR3 size: 15 residues. Germline V lookup: CDR1 SGHTA, CDR2 FQGNSA. J was trimmed by 4 bases and V by 2 bases; bases with no gene match: 6. CDR3 amino acids: CASSLLAGVADTQYF. CDR3 DNA sequence: TGTGCCAGCAGCTTACTGGCGGGGGTTGCAGATACGCAGTATTTT.

The chain carries TRBV7-9 and TRBJ1-1; D is uncertain. Looked up from germline, CDR1 is SEHNR and CDR2 is FQNEAQ (reference sequence). This CDR3 region has 11 residues. Trimming left V 5 bases short and J 7 bases short, with 8 bases between. The CDR3 nucleotides are TGTGCCAGCAGCGCCCAGGATGAAGCTTTCTTT. It specifies CASSAQDEAFF.

The chain links TRBV12-3 or TRBV12-4 to TRBJ2-7; D ambiguous. This CDR3 spans 13 amino acids. With 6 bases removed from V and 6 bases from J, the gap between germline ends came to 15 bases. DNA of the CDR3: TGTGCCAGCAGCCGGGCGGAGTCTGGCGAGCAGTACTTC. Protein: CASSRAESGEQYF.

A few counts support this clonotype. V gene TRBV5-5 combines with J gene TRBJ2-3; 7 nucleotides match TRBD1. The CDR3 consists of 15 residues. J was trimmed by 0 bases and V by 4 bases; bases with no gene match: 5. From germline, CDR1 is SGHKS and CDR2 YYEKEE (reference sequence). The DNA of the CDR3 is TGTGCCAGCAGCCCCGACAGGGCAAGCACAGATACGCAGTATTTT. Translated, it gives CASSPDRASTDTQYF. Complete variable domain (other parts from reference TRBV5-5 and TRBJ2-3): DAGVTQSPTHLIKTRGQQVTLRCSPISGHKSVSWYQQVLGQGPQFIFQYYEKEERGRGNFPDRFSARQFPNYSSELNVNALLLGDSALYLCASSPDRASTDTQYFGPGTRLTVL.

This clonotype appeared a few times. The chain joins TRBV7-6 to TRBJ2-1, with D possibly being TRBD2 (8 bases). Trimming took 5 bases from V and 7 from J, leaving 21 bases between them. Germline-derived CDR1 and CDR2 are SGHVS and FNYEAQ. The CDR3 is 16 residues long. CDR3 in amino acids: CASSPLAGGQFNEQFF. The CDR3 DNA reads as TGTGCCAGCAGCCCACTGGCGGGGGGACAGTTTAATGAGCAGTTCTTC.

V gene TRBV7-9 combines with J gene TRBJ2-3, with D possibly matching TRBD1 (5 bases). CDR1 and CDR2 (germline): SEHNR, FQNEAQ (reference sequence). This CDR3 comprises 12 residues. With 5 bases removed from V and 9 bases from J, the gap between germline ends came to 12 bases. The CDR3 nucleotides are TGTGCCAGCAGCCCCAGGGCGGAAACGCAGTATTTT. This sequence encodes CASSPRAETQYF.

This clonotype was detected a few times. The V call is TRBV30, the J call TRBJ2-7, with a possible D match to TRBD2 (6 bases). CDR3 length: 14 amino acids. Germline V gene data show CDR1 as GTSNPN and CDR2 as SVGIG (reference sequence). V lost 4 bases, J lost 5 bases, and 18 bases lay in between. CDR3 residues: CAWTLGTGVDEQYF. As DNA, the CDR3 is TGTGCCTGGACTCTAGGGACTGGGGTTGACGAGCAGTACTTC. The full variable domain, rest sourced from reference TRBV30 and TRBJ2-7, is SQTIHQWPATLVQPVGSPLSLECTVEGTSNPNLYWYRQAAGRGLQLLFYSVGIGQISSEVPQNLSASRPQDRQFILSSKKLLLSDSGFYLCAWTLGTGVDEQYFGPGTRLTVT.

The J gene is TRBJ1-5, the V gene TRBV20-1, with D hard to call. The V gene lost 3 bases and the J gene lost 3 bases, with 12 bases spanning the gap. Germline assignment: CDR1 DFQATT and CDR2 SNEGSKA (reference sequence). The CDR3 has 14 amino acids. In nucleotides, the CDR3 is TGCAGTGCTAGGGCGGGGAGCACCAATCAGCCCCAGCATTTT. This codes for CSARAGSTNQPQHF.

The chain uses TRBV20-1 and TRBJ2-3, with D unclear. Between the trimmed V and J ends, which lost 1 base and 6 bases, there was a span of 8 bases. Germline CDR1 DFQATT, CDR2 SNEGSKA (reference sequence). This CDR3 has 12 amino acids. DNA of the CDR3: TGCAGTGCTAGAGTAATTCCGGATACGCAGTATTTT. It codes for CSARVIPDTQYF.

This clonotype was observed a few times. The chain carries TRBV4-3 and TRBJ2-1; 10 positions match TRBD1. Germline CDR1 and CDR2: LGHNA and YSLEER. J gave up 6 bases and V 1 base, and 12 bases lay outside the gene matches. This CDR3 comprises 18 residues. The DNA of the CDR3 is TGCGCCAGCAGCCAAGTTTGGAAGGGGGACAGGGGTTCCAATGAGCAGTTCTTC. It encodes CASSQVWKGDRGSNEQFF.

This clonotype has a single count. The chain links TRBV5-1 to TRBJ2-2; D remains ambiguous. The germline gives CDR1 SGHRS, CDR2 YFSETQ. The CDR3 sequence is 15 residues long. Trimming removed 5 bases at V and 0 bases at J, with 11 bases between. The CDR3 sequence: CASSRYTANTGELFF. In DNA, the CDR3 is TGCGCCAGCAGTAGATATACGGCGAACACCGGGGAGCTGTTTTTT.

V is TRBV6-6 and J is TRBJ2-7, with TRBD1 as a possible D gene (6 bases). CDR1 and CDR2 from the germline V gene are MNHNY and SVGAGI (reference sequence). Trimming took 5 bases from V and 4 from J, leaving 15 bases between them. The CDR3 has 14 residues. CDR3 region: CASSNREIKYEQYV. CDR3 nucleotide sequence: TGTGCCAGCAGTAACAGGGAGATTAAATACGAGCAGTACGTC.

The chain uses TRBV7-2 and TRBJ2-2, with unresolved D. Germline lookup yields CDR1 SGHTA and CDR2 FQGNSA. This CDR3 region has 16 residues. V was cut by 5 bases and J by 4 bases, with 17 bases left in between. CDR3 in DNA: TGTGCCAGCAGCCTACGAAGCGTGGACGGCACCGGGGAGCTGTTTTTT. Its translation: CASSLRSVDGTGELFF.

The chain combines TRBV4-1 with TRBJ2-1; 7 bases align to TRBD2. V gave up 4 bases and J gave up 6 bases; unmatched junction bases: 9. Germline CDR1 reads MGHRA; CDR2 reads YSYEKL. This CDR3 comprises 15 residues. The CDR3 loop reads CASSRPRGEGNEQFF. In DNA form, the CDR3 reads TGCGCCAGCAGCCGACCTCGGGGGGAGGGCAATGAGCAGTTCTTC.

This clonotype has only a few counts. The chain has TRBV4-2 and TRBJ2-7; D uncertain. The CDR3 has 15 residues. Germline V gene sequence: CDR1 LGHNA, CDR2 YNFKEQ. V lost 4 bases and J lost 3, with 16 bases in between. As DNA, the CDR3 is TGTGCCAGCAGCCGCCTAGAGGACGGAATCTACGAGCAGTACTTC. Protein: CASSRLEDGIYEQYF.

This clonotype was picked up many times. The chain carries TRBV20-1 and TRBJ2-3, with D hard to call. Germline values: CDR1 DFQATT, CDR2 SNEGSKA (reference sequence). Trimming stripped 3 bases from V and 5 bases from J, with 9 bases between. CDR3 length equals 12 residues. This chain's CDR3 is CSASGLGDTQYF. CDR3 bases: TGCAGTGCTAGCGGGTTGGGAGATACGCAGTATTTT.

This clonotype occurred a few times. The chain is built from TRBV20-1 and TRBJ1-1; D might be TRBD1 (5 bases). The CDR3 is 16 residues long. The V and J ends lost 6 bases and 0 bases respectively, with 20 bases between them. Germline-derived CDR1 and CDR2 are DFQATT and SNEGSKA (reference sequence). CDR3 residues: CSASPTAGQMNTEAFF. The CDR3 region has the DNA TGCAGTGCAAGCCCAACCGCAGGGCAGATGAACACTGAAGCTTTCTTT.